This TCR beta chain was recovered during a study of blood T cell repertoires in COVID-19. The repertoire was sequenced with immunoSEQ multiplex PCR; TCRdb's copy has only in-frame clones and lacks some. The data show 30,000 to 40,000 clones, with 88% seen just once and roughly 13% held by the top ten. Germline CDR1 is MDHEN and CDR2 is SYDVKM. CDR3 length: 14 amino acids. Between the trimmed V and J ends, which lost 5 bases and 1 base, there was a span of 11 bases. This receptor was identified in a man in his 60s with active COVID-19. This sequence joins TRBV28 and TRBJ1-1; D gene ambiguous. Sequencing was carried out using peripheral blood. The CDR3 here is CASSAGGGNTEAFF. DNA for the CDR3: TGTGCCAGCAGTGCGGGAGGTGGGAACACTGAAGCTTTCTTT.